The source of this T cell receptor (beta chain) is a study of control samples from healthy donors and cancer patients. Produced via immunoSEQ multiplex PCR; TCRdb's table is partial and in-frame only. The table has roughly 100,000 clones, more than 90% seen once. The CDR3 contains 16 residues. V shed 0 bases and J shed 1 base, with 12 bases lying between them. Germline CDR1 LGHNA, CDR2 YNFKEQ. Sequencing was done on a sample of blood. This clonotype was sampled from a human donor in good health. The donor label of this sample is uncertain. The chain is built from TRBV4-2 and TRBJ1-2; no clear D. CDR3 sequence: CASSQDGITLNYGYTF. CDR3 sequence (DNA): TGTGCCAGCAGCCAAGACGGCATAACTCTTAACTATGGCTACACCTTC.